A single sample is the source of the 14 T cell receptor beta chains below, sequenced in a study of OX40 agonist ivuxolimab in advanced cancers. Method: immunoSEQ multiplex PCR; TCRdb's copy keeps in-frame clones and lacks some. The repertoire holds roughly 75,000 clones, roughly nine tenths seen once, with under 15% in the top ten. Material: CD4+ or CD8+ T cells sorted from blood, obtained in a trial of the OX40 agonist ivuxolimab. The origin of the receptors is an adult with an advanced solid tumor such as melanoma, head and neck, liver or kidney cancer.

In nucleotides, the CDR3 is TGCGCCAGCAGCCAATACGGACAGGGCAGCGGGGAGCTGTTTTTT. It yields the protein CASSQYGQGSGELFF. The V call is TRBV5-1, the J call TRBJ2-2; TRBD1 matches at 8 bases. CDR1 is SGHRS, CDR2 YFSETQ, per germline. CDR3 size: 15 residues. Trimming cost V 4 bases and J 7 bases; bases outside gene matches: 9.

The chain employs TRBV11-3 and TRBJ2-7, with TRBD2 matching 11 bases. Trimming at V came to 0 bases and at J to 2 bases, leaving 0 bases not matched to a gene. The length of the CDR3 is 15 residues. The germline CDR1 and CDR2 sequences are SGHNT and YENEEA. The CDR3 region has the DNA TGTGCCAGCAGCTTAGATAGCGGGAGGGCCTACGAGCAGTACTTC. This gives the protein CASSLDSGRAYEQYF.

The chain couples TRBV19 to TRBJ1-2, with TRBD1 as a possible D gene (6 bases). CDR1 LNHDA and CDR2 SQIVND come from the germline V gene (reference sequence). This CDR3 comprises 12 residues. V shed 7 bases and J shed 13 bases, with 19 bases lying between them. CDR3 bases: TGTGCCAGTACCACCACGGCGGGGGCCGTCACCTTC. Protein product: CASTTTAGAVTF.

The chain employs TRBV6-6 and TRBJ1-2, with a tentative D call TRBD1 (6 bases). Germline CDR1 is MNHNY and CDR2 is SVGAGI (reference sequence). This CDR3 contains 15 residues. V gave up 3 bases and J gave up 4 bases, with 15 bases separating them. Here the CDR3 DNA reads TGTGCCAGCAGTTATAGGGCAGGGGACGTCTATGGCTACACCTTC. As protein: CASSYRAGDVYGYTF.

J is TRBJ2-6 and V is TRBV7-6; D might be TRBD1 (6 bases). The CDR3 is made up of 16 amino acids. Germline CDR1 is SGHVS and CDR2 is FNYEAQ. Trimming shortened V by 1 base and J by 1 base, and 8 bases separated the two germline ends. The CDR3 coding sequence is TGTGCCAGCAGCTTAGGGGGGCCTTCTGGGGCCAACGTCCTGACTTTC. This sequence encodes CASSLGGPSGANVLTF. Complete variable domain (other parts from reference TRBV7-6 and TRBJ2-6): GAGVSQSPRYKVTKRGQDVALRCDPISGHVSLYWYRQALGQGPEFLTYFNYEAQQDKSGLPNDRFSAERPEGSISTLTIQRTEQRDSAMYRCASSLGGPSGANVLTFGAGSRLTVL.

The chain employs TRBV10-2 and TRBJ2-1; perhaps TRBD2 as D (6 bases). The CDR3 extends over 17 amino acids. Looked up from germline, CDR1 is WSHSY and CDR2 is SAAADI. V dropped 0 bases and J dropped 1 base, with 13 bases sitting between them. As DNA, the CDR3 is TGCGCCAGCAGTGAGTCGGGGTTGAGCGGGTCCTACAATGAGCAGTTCTTC. Protein sequence: CASSESGLSGSYNEQFF.

The genes are TRBV5-5 and TRBJ2-7; the D is unclear. Trimming cost V 5 bases and J 1 base, with 7 bases left between them. The CDR3 is 12 amino acids. Germline CDR1 is SGHKS and CDR2 is YYEKEE (reference sequence). CDR3 amino acids: CASRSASYEQYF. CDR3 in DNA: TGTGCCAGCAGGTCCGCATCCTACGAGCAGTACTTC.

This chain joins TRBV4-1 and TRBJ2-7; D is undetermined. Germline V gene data show CDR1 as MGHRA and CDR2 as YSYEKL. This CDR3 has 15 amino acids. V gave up 1 base and J gave up 1 base, with 11 bases separating them. The CDR3 coding sequence is TGCGCCAGCAGCCAAGGGTCTCTGAGTTCCTACGAGCAGTACTTC. This sequence encodes CASSQGSLSSYEQYF.

The rearrangement links TRBV27 to TRBJ2-1; 8 bases fit TRBD2. V was clipped by 6 bases and J by 4 bases; unmatched bases: 11. The CDR3 runs to 16 residues. Germline V gives CDR1 MNHEY, CDR2 SMNVEV (reference sequence). The CDR3 DNA follows: TGTGCCAGCAGCCCCCGAGGGACTAGTTATTACAATGAGCAGTTCTTC. The encoded protein is CASSPRGTSYYNEQFF.

CDR3: CASSWGFQAFF. CDR3 DNA sequence: TGTGCCAGCAGCTGGGGTTTTCAAGCTTTCTTT. The chain recombines TRBV5-6 with TRBJ1-1; D not certain. V lost 3 bases and J lost 9, with 9 bases in between. The CDR3 is 11 amino acids. Germline lookup yields CDR1 SGHDT and CDR2 YYEEEE.

The chain has TRBV2 and TRBJ1-5; 10 nucleotides align to TRBD1. Losses at the gene ends were 5 bases for V and 0 bases for J; bases not matched to a gene: 10. Germline CDR1 reads SNHLY; CDR2 reads FYNNEI. The CDR3 is made up of 18 amino acids. CDR3 region: CASSNLDRGAYSNQPQHF. The DNA of the CDR3 is TGTGCCAGCAGTAACTTGGACAGGGGGGCATATAGCAATCAGCCCCAGCATTTT.

The J gene is TRBJ2-3, the V gene TRBV5-1; a possible D gene is TRBD2 (6 bases). The CDR3 is 18 residues long. Germline CDR1 and CDR2: SGHRS and YFSETQ. V lost 0 bases and J 0 bases, leaving 17 bases between the germline ends. The CDR3 reads CASSLVASETASTDTQYF. CDR3 coding DNA: TGCGCCAGCAGCTTGGTAGCTAGCGAGACGGCTAGCACAGATACGCAGTATTTT.

The rearrangement uses TRBV5-5 and TRBJ2-7; 13 nucleotides line up with TRBD2. Germline CDR1 is SGHKS and CDR2 is YYEKEE (reference sequence). Trimming took 7 bases from V and 5 from J; bases not matched to a gene: 9. The CDR3 length is 15 residues. The CDR3: CASLRTSGRPDEQYF. CDR3 nucleotides: TGTGCCAGCCTAAGGACTAGCGGGAGACCAGACGAGCAGTACTTC.

The rearrangement uses TRBV5-4 and TRBJ2-7; 8 positions match TRBD2. The length of the CDR3 is 15 residues. Per germline, CDR1 SGHNT and CDR2 YYREEE (reference sequence). J lost 6 bases, V lost 0 bases, and 8 bases had no gene match. The CDR3, as DNA: TGTGCCAGCAGCTTGGACAGAGCGGGAGTACCCGAGCAGTACTTC. This gives the protein CASSLDRAGVPEQYF.